Reported below is one T cell receptor beta chain. Its specific antigen is unknown. The record has no base qualities; no much larger clone is one base away. The source of the sample is a study of blood T cell repertoires in COVID-19 (dated by TCRdb to the early 2020s). With regard to the full study: Samples covering the acute and convalescent phases of COVID-19 were provided by collaborators in the United States, Italy and Spain. Where available, HLA class I and class II types were taken from metadata supplied by the sample provider and were not determined by assay-based typing. Nearly every sample came with metadata listing a de-identified subject ID, COVID-19 status, age in years and sex. Subjects who had been exposed to COVID-19, were actively infected with it, or had recovered from it provided the deeply sampled blood TCRbeta repertoires that made up the dataset. The prospective study material was composed of cDNA or gDNA derived from T cells, B-cell-depleted T cells, or PBMCs. A freely available public database, intended as a resource for researchers studying the immune response to SARS-CoV-2, is where the repertoires were released. Samples came from the ongoing ImmuneRACE study (first 160 participants) plus 1,254 subjects from 6 global collaborators.

The paper's findings and limits, for the study overall: The quantity of clinical and demographic metadata differed by source and by participant and was supplied without curation.

From a lookup of the germline V gene, CDR1 and CDR2 are SGHRS and YFSETQ. From the cysteine up to the phenylalanine, the CDR3 has a length of 15 residues. Just CDR3 DNA is preserved here, 45 bases in frame from base 1. Trimming takes 5 bases off V and 9 bases off J; junction bases not matched to a gene: 10. TCRbeta CDR3 regions were amplified from genomic DNA using the immunoSEQ Assay, a bias-controlled multiplex PCR. Turning to the authors' computational methods: Within the assay, amplification of reference gene primers was used to estimate how many nucleated cells each sample contained. To quantify the absolute abundance of each unique TCRbeta CDR3 rearrangement, sequence reads were collapsed and filtered. Productive Simpson clonality was computed per sample as the square root of Simpson's diversity index over productive rearrangements. The table comes from immuneACCESS by way of TCRdb, which keeps in-frame sequences with V and J called. Part of the clones is missing from these tables; in studies checked, under half for an unresolved V gene and the rest for unknown reasons. V, J and clone size derive from that table, while D and trimming were established from the DNA sequence. Here the sample has 200,000 to 250,000 clones; about 86% occur a single time. Clones ranked in the top ten supply approximately 1.4% of the sample.

Each collaborating institution followed its own protocols to collect whole blood in K2EDTA tubes. For TCRbeta analysis, collaborators shipped samples in one of three forms: frozen whole blood, isolated PBMCs, or DNA extracted from either of those sample types. The chain uses TRBV5-1 and TRBJ1-6, with 8 bases in between that match TRBD1. Source material: peripheral blood. The source of this sequence is an elderly man with acute or convalescent COVID-19. CDR3 reads: CASSFTGQGGSPLHF. The base sequence is TGCGCCAGCAGTTTTACTGGACAGGGAGGTTCACCCCTCCACTTT.